The TCR beta chain described here comes from a study of blood T cell repertoires in COVID-19. Sequencing used immunoSEQ multiplex PCR; TCRdb keeps in-frame clones, though not all of them. The sample records 200,000 to 250,000 clones, 88% being singletons. The CDR3 loop spans 16 amino acids. V shed 1 base and J 5 bases; nucleotides not matched to a gene: 8. Germline CDR1 is MGHRA and CDR2 is YSYEKL. V and J are TRBV4-1 and TRBJ2-1; 7 positions agree with TRBD2. Sequenced sample: PBMCs or T cells enriched from blood (not recorded which). The TCR was taken from a woman younger than 45 who had been exposed to COVID-19. In DNA, the CDR3 is TGCGCCAGCAGCCAAGGAGGCGCGGGGGAAGACAATGAGCAGTTCTTC. Translated: CASSQGGAGEDNEQFF.